This TCR beta chain is from a study of Tregs in tolerant kidney transplant recipients. Clones were sequenced by immunoSEQ multiplex PCR, and TCRdb holds only the in-frame ones, with some missing. This sample has 240,000 or so clones, with more than 65% found just once. Germline trimming cut 3 bases from V and 1 base from J; bases unmatched to any gene: 4. The CDR3 length is 15 residues. Per germline, CDR1 SGHNT and CDR2 YYREEE (reference sequence). This receptor was identified in a human donor in good health. V is TRBV5-4 and J is TRBJ2-1; 7 bases map to TRBD1. Sequencing used CD4+ T cells from blood. CDR3 in amino acids: CASSYTGVSYNEQFF. The CDR3 DNA reads as TGTGCCAGCAGCTATACAGGGGTTTCCTACAATGAGCAGTTCTTC.